Presented here are 14 T cell receptor beta chains from one specimen sequenced in a study of T cell changes during pregnancy in multiple sclerosis (dated by TCRdb to between 2019 and 2020). Preparation of the library involved the immunoSEQ multiplex PCR assay. The table was pulled from immuneACCESS by TCRdb, which kept in-frame rearrangements only. Such tables lose some clones; where checked, under half of the loss comes from unresolved V genes, and the rest has no known cause. The sample yields 35,000 to 55,000 clones; 85% to 95% were counted once. Approximately 1.3% of the sample is held by the ten biggest clonotypes. Sequencing used peripheral blood. The receptors were gathered from a female donor with multiple sclerosis, enrolled in a pregnancy study.

The chain combines TRBV2 with TRBJ2-7, with D hard to call. The V end was cut by 4 bases, the J end by 6 bases, with 10 bases between. The CDR3 is 12 residues long. CDR1 is SNHLY and CDR2 is FYNNEI in the germline V gene. The CDR3 nucleotides read TGTGCCAGCAGTGGACGAGTGGTCGAGCAGTACTTC. Translation: CASSGRVVEQYF.

The chain is built from TRBV10-3 and TRBJ2-1, with 9 positions matching TRBD2. In germline, CDR1 is ENHRY, CDR2 SYGVKD. This CDR3 region has 14 residues. V was pared by 7 bases and J by 9 bases, with 10 bases of the junction left unmatched. In DNA form, the CDR3 reads TGTGCCATCACCAAGCGGGGGGACCCGAGTGAGCAGTTCTTC. This translates into CAITKRGDPSEQFF.

This clone came up once. The chain recombines TRBV6-5 with TRBJ2-7, with unresolved D. The CDR3 consists of 11 residues. From germline, CDR1 is MNHEY and CDR2 SVGAGI. The V and J ends lost 7 bases and 5 bases respectively, with 9 bases between them. The DNA of the CDR3 is TGTGCCAGCACCCAGCGTGACGAGCAGTACTTC. As protein: CASTQRDEQYF.

This clone came up once. The rearrangement uses TRBV27 and TRBJ2-5; TRBD2 might be the D (6 bases). CDR1 is MNHEY, CDR2 SMNVEV, per germline (reference sequence). Trimming left V 3 bases short and J 2 bases short, with 13 bases between. This CDR3 is built from 15 residues. The CDR3 DNA reads as TGTGCCAGCAGTTTCTTGGGCGGGGCACAAGAGACCCAGTACTTC. It is translated as CASSFLGGAQETQYF.

The rearrangement joins TRBV27 to TRBJ2-2; D is unresolved. Trimming left V 2 bases short and J 5 bases short, with 6 bases between. Germline CDR1 and CDR2: MNHEY and SMNVEV (reference sequence). The CDR3 runs to 13 residues. The CDR3 DNA reads TGTGCCAGCAGTTTAATTTATACCGGGGAGCTGTTTTTT. This translates into CASSLIYTGELFF.

With regard to this clone: Germline and junction disagree at one end, which may indicate a read error. The chain has TRBV7-7 and TRBJ2-7; D gene uncertain. Looked up from germline, CDR1 is SSHAT and CDR2 is FNYEAQ (reference sequence). The CDR3 covers 14 residues. The CDR3 is CASSQGPASYEQYF. CDR3 nucleotides: TGTGCTAGCAGCCAAGGTCCTGCAAGCTACGAGCAGTACTTC.

The rearrangement uses TRBV7-8 and TRBJ1-2, with D uncertain. Trimming took off 0 bases at V and 3 bases at J, with 8 bases between the two ends. This CDR3 comprises 14 residues. Per the germline V gene, CDR1 is SGHVS and CDR2 is FQNEAQ. The CDR3 nucleotides read TGTGCCAGCAGCTTAGCGCACAGAGACTATGGCTACACCTTC. Amino acids: CASSLAHRDYGYTF. Together with reference TRBV7-8 and TRBJ1-2, the CDR3 gives the full variable domain: GAGVSQSPRYKVAKRGQDVALRCDPISGHVSLFWYQQALGQGPEFLTYFQNEAQLDKSGLPSDRFFAERPEGSVSTLKIQRTQQEDSAVYLCASSLAHRDYGYTFGSGTRLTVV.

The rearrangement uses TRBV29-1 and TRBJ1-2; 8 nucleotides line up with TRBD1. Trimming cost V 5 bases and J 8 bases; bases outside gene matches: 10. The CDR3 length is 13 residues. Germline V gene data show CDR1 as SQVTM and CDR2 as ANQGSEA. Here the CDR3 DNA reads TGCAGCGTTTGGGGGCAGGGGGCGCGAGGCTACACCTTC. Translated, it gives CSVWGQGARGYTF.

This clone was observed once. This sequence joins TRBV5-1 and TRBJ2-4, with 14 bases that match TRBD2. Germline trimming cut 0 bases from V and 1 base from J; bases unmatched to any gene: 6. Germline CDR1 reads SGHRS; CDR2 reads YFSETQ. CDR3 length: 19 residues. CDR3 DNA sequence: TGCGCCAGCAGCTTGGGACTAGCGGGAGGGCCGGGGGCCAAAAACATTCAGTACTTC. This codes for CASSLGLAGGPGAKNIQYF.

V and J are TRBV2 and TRBJ1-3; a possible D gene is TRBD1 (5 bases). V lost 0 bases and J lost 1, with 10 bases in between. The length of the CDR3 is 16 residues. Germline-derived CDR1 and CDR2 are SNHLY and FYNNEI. This chain's CDR3 is CASSEAGEGSGNTIYF. As DNA, the CDR3 is TGTGCCAGCAGTGAAGCGGGGGAGGGATCTGGAAACACCATATATTTT. Using reference TRBV2 and TRBJ1-3 for the parts outside the CDR3, the full variable domain is EPEVTQTPSHQVTQMGQEVILRCVPISNHLYFYWYRQILGQKVEFLVSFYNNEISEKSEIFDDQFSVERPDGSNFTLKIRSTKLEDSAMYFCASSEAGEGSGNTIYFGEGSWLTVV.

The rearrangement joins TRBV5-1 to TRBJ2-2; 11 bases are a match to TRBD1. Per germline, CDR1 SGHRS and CDR2 YFSETQ. The CDR3 contains 15 residues. Losses at the gene ends were 4 bases for V and 4 bases for J; bases not matched to a gene: 3. DNA of the CDR3: TGCGCCAGCAGCGGAGGACAGGGGGCCACCGGGGAGCTGTTTTTT. It translates to CASSGGQGATGELFF. Supplemented by reference TRBV5-1 and TRBJ2-2, the full variable domain reads KAGVTQTPRYLIKTRGQQVTLSCSPISGHRSVSWYQQTPGQGLQFLFEYFSETQRNKGNFPGRFSGRQFSNSRSEMNVSTLELGDSALYLCASSGGQGATGELFFGEGSRLTVL.

The V call is TRBV27, the J call TRBJ2-1; TRBD2 matches 13 bases. Germline V gene lookup returns CDR1 MNHEY and CDR2 SMNVEV (reference sequence). The CDR3 length is 18 residues. V dropped 2 bases and J dropped 5; count of bases not matched to a gene: 9. The CDR3 sequence is CASSLSRLAGGSHNEQFF. CDR3 DNA: TGTGCCAGCAGTTTAAGCCGACTAGCGGGAGGTTCCCACAATGAGCAGTTCTTC.

This clone was counted once. This chain links TRBV4-1 with TRBJ2-7; no firm D call. The CDR3 runs 15 residues. Trimming pared 3 bases from V and 5 bases from J, leaving 17 bases between. The germline V gene has CDR1 MGHRA and CDR2 YSYEKL. The CDR3 reads CASSHTLPLGHEQYF. The DNA of the CDR3 is TGCGCCAGCAGCCACACCCTCCCTCTAGGGCACGAGCAGTACTTC.

The rearrangement uses TRBV7-2 and TRBJ2-7, with TRBD2 matching over 7 bases. From germline, CDR1 is SGHTA and CDR2 FQGNSA. V shed 2 bases and J 4 bases; nucleotides not matched to a gene: 11. CDR3 size: 16 residues. CDR3 amino acids: CASSLTLWEGRYEQYF. CDR3 nucleotides: TGTGCCAGCAGCTTAACCTTGTGGGAGGGCCGATACGAGCAGTACTTC. Full variable domain (rest looked up from reference TRBV7-2 and TRBJ2-7): GAGVSQSPSNKVTEKGKDVELRCDPISGHTALYWYRQSLGQGLEFLIYFQGNSAPDKSGLPSDRFSAERTGGSVSTLTIQRTQQEDSAVYLCASSLTLWEGRYEQYFGPGTRLTVT.